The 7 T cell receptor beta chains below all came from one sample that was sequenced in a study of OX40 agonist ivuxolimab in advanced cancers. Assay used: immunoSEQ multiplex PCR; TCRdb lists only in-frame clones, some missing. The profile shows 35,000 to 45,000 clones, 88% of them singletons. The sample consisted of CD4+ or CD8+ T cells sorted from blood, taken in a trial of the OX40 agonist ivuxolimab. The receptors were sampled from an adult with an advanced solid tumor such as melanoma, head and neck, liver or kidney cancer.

The CDR3 sequence is CASSEVAGDYNEQFF. CDR3 nucleotides: TGTGCCAGCAGTGAAGTAGCGGGGGACTACAATGAGCAGTTCTTC. This rearrangement joins TRBV6-1 to TRBJ2-1; 9 bases line up with TRBD2. Unmatched junction bases numbered 1, after V lost 1 base and J lost 3 bases. The CDR3 consists of 15 residues. Germline V lookup: CDR1 MNHNS, CDR2 SASEGT.

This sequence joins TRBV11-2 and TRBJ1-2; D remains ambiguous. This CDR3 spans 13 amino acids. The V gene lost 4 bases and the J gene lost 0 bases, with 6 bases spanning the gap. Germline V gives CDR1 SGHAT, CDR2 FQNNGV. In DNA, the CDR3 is TGTGCCAGCAGCTCCGGGACTAACTATGGCTACACCTTC. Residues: CASSSGTNYGYTF.

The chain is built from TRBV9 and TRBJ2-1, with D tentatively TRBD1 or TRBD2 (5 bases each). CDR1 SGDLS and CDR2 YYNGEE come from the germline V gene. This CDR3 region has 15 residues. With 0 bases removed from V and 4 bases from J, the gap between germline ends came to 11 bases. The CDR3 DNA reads TGTGCCAGCAGCGTAGTGGGGGATAGGTACAATGAGCAGTTCTTC. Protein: CASSVVGDRYNEQFF.

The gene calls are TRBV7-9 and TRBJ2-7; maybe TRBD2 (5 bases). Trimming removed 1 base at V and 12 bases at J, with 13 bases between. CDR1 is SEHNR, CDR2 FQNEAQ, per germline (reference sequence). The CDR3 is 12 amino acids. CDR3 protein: CASSLGATRGYF. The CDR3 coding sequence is TGTGCCAGCAGCTTAGGGGCAACCCGGGGGTACTTC.

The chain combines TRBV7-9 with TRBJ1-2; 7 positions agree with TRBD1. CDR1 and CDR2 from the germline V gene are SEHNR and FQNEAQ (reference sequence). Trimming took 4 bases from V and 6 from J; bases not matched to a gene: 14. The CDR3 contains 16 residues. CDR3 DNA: TGTGCCAGCAGCTCCCTTGGACAGGTTGTTTATCATGGCTACACCTTC. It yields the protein CASSSLGQVVYHGYTF. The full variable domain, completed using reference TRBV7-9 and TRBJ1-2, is DTGVSQNPRHKITKRGQNVTFRCDPISEHNRLYWYRQTLGQGPEFLTYFQNEAQLEKSRLLSDRFSAERPKGSFSTLEIQRTEQGDSAMYLCASSSLGQVVYHGYTFGSGTRLTVV.

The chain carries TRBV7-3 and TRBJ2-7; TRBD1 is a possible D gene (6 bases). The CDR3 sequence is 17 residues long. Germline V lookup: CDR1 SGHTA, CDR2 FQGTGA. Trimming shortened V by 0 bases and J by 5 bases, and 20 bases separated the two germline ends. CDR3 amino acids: CASSLTVRTVALHEQYV. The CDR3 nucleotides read TGTGCCAGCAGCTTAACGGTCAGGACAGTGGCCCTCCACGAGCAGTACGTC.

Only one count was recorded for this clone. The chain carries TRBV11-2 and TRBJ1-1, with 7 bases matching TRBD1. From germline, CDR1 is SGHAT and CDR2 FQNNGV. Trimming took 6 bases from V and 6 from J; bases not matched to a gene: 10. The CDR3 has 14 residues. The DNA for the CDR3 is TGTGCCAGCAGGACCGGGACAGAAAGTTCTGAAGCTTTCTTT. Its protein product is CASRTGTESSEAFF.